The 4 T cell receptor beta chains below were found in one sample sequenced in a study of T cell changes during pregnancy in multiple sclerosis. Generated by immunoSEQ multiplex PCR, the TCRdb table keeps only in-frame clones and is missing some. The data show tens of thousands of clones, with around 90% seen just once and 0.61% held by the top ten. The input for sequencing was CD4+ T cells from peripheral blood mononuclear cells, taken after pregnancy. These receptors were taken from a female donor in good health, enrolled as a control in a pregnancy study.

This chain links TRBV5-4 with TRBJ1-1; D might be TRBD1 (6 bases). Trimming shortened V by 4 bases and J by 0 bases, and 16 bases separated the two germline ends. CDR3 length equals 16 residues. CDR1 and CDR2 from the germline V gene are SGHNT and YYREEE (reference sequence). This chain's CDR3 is CASSQVTGRMNTEAFF. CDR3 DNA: TGTGCCAGCAGCCAAGTAACAGGGCGCATGAACACTGAAGCTTTCTTT.

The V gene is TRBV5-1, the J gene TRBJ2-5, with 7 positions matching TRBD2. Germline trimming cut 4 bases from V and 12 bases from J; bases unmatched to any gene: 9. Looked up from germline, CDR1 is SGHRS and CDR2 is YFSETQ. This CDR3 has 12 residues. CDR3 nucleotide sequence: TGCGCCAGCAGCGCCACGACCGGGACTAAGTACTTC. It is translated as CASSATTGTKYF.

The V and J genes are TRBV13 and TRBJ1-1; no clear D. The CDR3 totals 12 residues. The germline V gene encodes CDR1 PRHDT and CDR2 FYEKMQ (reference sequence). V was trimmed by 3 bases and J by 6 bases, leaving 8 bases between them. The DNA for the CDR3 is TGTGCCAGCAGCTTTGCTCAGTCTGAAGCTTTCTTT. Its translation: CASSFAQSEAFF. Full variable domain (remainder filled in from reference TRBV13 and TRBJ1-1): AAGVIQSPRHLIKEKRETATLKCYPIPRHDTVYWYQQGPGQDPQFLISFYEKMQSDKGSIPDRFSAQQFSDYHSELNMSSLELGDSALYFCASSFAQSEAFFGQGTRLTVV.

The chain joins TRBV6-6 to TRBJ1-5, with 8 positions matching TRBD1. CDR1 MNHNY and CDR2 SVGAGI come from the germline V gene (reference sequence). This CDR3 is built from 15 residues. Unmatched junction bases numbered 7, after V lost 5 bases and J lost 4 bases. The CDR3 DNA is TGTGCCAGCAGTGGGGCCGGACAGGGAAATCAGCCCCAGCATTTT. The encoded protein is CASSGAGQGNQPQHF.